The TCR beta chain described here comes from a study of shared clonotypes between healthy human individuals (dated by TCRdb to about 2020). Concerning the study at large: The cohort comprised a couple of women and a few men aged 18 to 49 years. For each donor, CD4 naive and CD4 memory were each given three plates, CD8 naive was given two plates, and CD8 memory was given one plate. The study deeply sequenced blood TCR repertoires of about 5 healthy adults to estimate repertoire size and the extent of clonotype sharing between individuals. To increase sequencing depth and limit assay-specific biases, TCR repertoire library preparation and sequencing were carried out by different laboratories using diverse techniques. Between about 0.85 and 9.5 billion PBMCs per donor were obtained by leukapheresis. General study outcomes and caveats: Naive subsets generally had larger estimated clonotype richness than memory subsets did. Incomplete sequencing was indicated by rarefaction of sorted-subset datasets, despite the large sequencing depth. Sharing across several donors was observed for approximately 4.6% of naive CD4, 3% to 3.5% of naive CD8, 2.3% of memory CD4, and about 0.4% of memory CD8 clonotypes. Sampling was restricted to blood, and TCR repertoires in tissues likely differ from the TCR repertoires found in blood. Higher generation probabilities were observed for clonotypes shared by all four sorted-subset donors than for non-shared clonotypes. The genetic and exposure-history diversity represented was limited by the small number of donors. Pairwise subsampling led to the expectation that sequencing depth would affect the degree of clonotype sharing among donors.

The CDR3 runs 17 residues from the cysteine to the phenylalanine. Of all the DNA, just the CDR3 is kept, 51 bases in frame from base 1. CDR1 and CDR2, per the germline V gene, are MDHEN and SYDVKM. Deletion took 1 base off V and 1 base off J, with a span of 15 bases between the germline ends. The donors were healthy, HIV-negative adults who had no recently reported acute infections or vaccinations. Every donor was a Caucasian adult living in Nashville, Tennessee, USA. Magnetic negative selection was used to enrich CD4+ T cells, after which naive cells were positively selected on CD45RA and the negative fraction became the memory subset. After blood collection by leukapheresis, PBMCs were isolated using Ficoll-Histopaque density gradient centrifugation and then cryopreserved in the vapor phase of liquid nitrogen. Purity and quantity of every magnetically sorted T cell population were checked by analytical flow cytometry. Genomic DNA was isolated from every sorted fraction and measured by UV absorbance on a Nanodrop 2000c.

Comments on this clone: The clone's antigen remains unknown. There are no base qualities to consult, and no much larger clone falls within one base.

Using the deep immunoSEQ assay, multiplex PCR amplified TCR CDR3 regions from genomic DNA. Genomic DNA extracted from each cell subset was distributed evenly over all wells of several immunoSEQ 96-well plates, and each plate served as one replicate. Each replicate PCR for sorted subsets received approximately 200 ng genomic DNA, equal to tens of thousands of T cell genomes. Purified libraries were quantified with a Qubit 3.0 fluorometer, sized on a Bioanalyzer 2100, and re-quantified with the KAPA Library Quantification kit. A separate single-read 150-cycle Illumina NextSeq 550 flow cell was used to sequence each immunoSEQ 96-well plate. Regarding the original processing steps: Because only junctional sequences without quality scores were contained in the immunoSEQ output, filtering matching that applied to full-length reads could not be performed. Sequences were annotated with PyIR, a Python wrapper for IgBLAST v1.9, using IMGT germline references to assign V/J genes and CDR3. Reads with weak V/J assignments (E-value above 1e-6), missing CDR3, stop codons, out-of-frame junctions, or ambiguous translated residues were removed. A V3J clonotype was defined by an identical inferred V gene, J gene, and CDR3 amino acid sequence. The percentage overlap between two repertoires was calculated by dividing the number of shared unique clonotypes by the size of the smaller repertoire. Repertoire richness was assessed with RTK rarefaction, the Chao1 estimator, and Recon v2.1 estimates of unobserved clonotypes. OLGA was used to compute generation probabilities for all TCRbeta clonotypes that the gDNA method yielded from four donors. TCRdb retrieved this table from immuneACCESS and kept in-frame rearrangements only. Not all clones are present; in checked studies, unresolved V genes account for under half, and no reason is known for the remainder. The D gene and trimming were derived from the DNA, and the V and J assignments and clone size from that table. The sample table shows hundreds of thousands of clones, and around 73% are seen once. The top ten clones comprise about 1.8% of the sample.

The source of this sequence is a young woman in good health. The V and J segments used are TRBV28 and TRBJ2-3, and TRBD2 may be the D gene, going by 6 matching bases. The specimen was memory CD4+ T cells sorted from blood. The intended sense of this specimen's cell subset or site label: CD45RA-negative fraction. The CDR3 is CASSLFVGSFGTDTQYF. The nucleotides read TGTGCCAGCAGTTTATTTGTCGGGAGCTTTGGCACAGATACGCAGTATTTT.